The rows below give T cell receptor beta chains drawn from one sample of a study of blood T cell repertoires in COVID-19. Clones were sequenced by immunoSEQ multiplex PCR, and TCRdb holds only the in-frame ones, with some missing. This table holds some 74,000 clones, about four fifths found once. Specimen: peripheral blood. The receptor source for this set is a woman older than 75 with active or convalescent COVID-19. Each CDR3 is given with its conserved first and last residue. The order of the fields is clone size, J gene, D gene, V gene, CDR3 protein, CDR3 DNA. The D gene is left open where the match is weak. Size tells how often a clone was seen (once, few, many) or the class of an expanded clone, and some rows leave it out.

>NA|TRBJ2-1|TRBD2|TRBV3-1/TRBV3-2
CASSQDRLAGGGDEQFF
TGTGCCAGCAGCCAAGATCGGCTAGCGGGGGGAGGAGATGAGCAGTTCTTC
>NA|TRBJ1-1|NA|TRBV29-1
CTTSTGERTEAFF
TGCACCACCTCGACGGGTGAGAGGACTGAAGCTTTCTTT
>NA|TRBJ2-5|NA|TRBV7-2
CASSLDRQETQYF
TGTGCCAGCAGCTTAGACAGGCAAGAGACCCAGTACTTC
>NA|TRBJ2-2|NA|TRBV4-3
CASSQGEGDSTGELFF
TGCGCCAGCAGCCAAGGGGAGGGGGATTCCACCGGGGAGCTGTTTTTT
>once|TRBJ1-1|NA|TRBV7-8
CASSLVGGMNTEAFF
TGTGCCAGCAGCTTAGTCGGAGGGATGAACACTGAAGCTTTCTTT
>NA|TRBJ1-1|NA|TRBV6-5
CASRLQVTDTEAFF
TGTGCCAGCAGGTTACAGGTCACAGACACTGAAGCTTTCTTT
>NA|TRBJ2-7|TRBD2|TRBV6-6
CASKSGGPSYEQYF
TGTGCCAGCAAGAGCGGGGGGCCCTCCTACGAGCAGTACTTC
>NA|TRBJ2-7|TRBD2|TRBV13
CASSSAWTSTSYEQYF
TGTGCCAGCAGCTCAGCTTGGACTAGTACTTCGTACGAGCAGTACTTC
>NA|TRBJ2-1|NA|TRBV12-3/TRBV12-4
CASSFYGDEQFF
TGTGCCAGCAGTTTTTACGGGGATGAGCAGTTCTTC
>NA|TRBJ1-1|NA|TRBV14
CASSQDLVSTEAFF
TGTGCCAGCAGCCAAGATTTGGTCAGTACTGAAGCTTTCTTT
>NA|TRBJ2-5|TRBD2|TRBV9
CASSSGLVSGTQYF
TGTGCCAGCAGCTCGGGACTAGTGAGTGGGACCCAGTACTTC
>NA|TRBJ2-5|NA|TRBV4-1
CASSRLPVTQETQYF
TGCGCCAGCAGCCGTCTCCCCGTAACACAAGAGACCCAGTACTTC
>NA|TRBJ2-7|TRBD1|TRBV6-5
CASSFDRGYEQYF
TGTGCCAGCAGCTTCGACAGGGGCTACGAGCAGTACTTC
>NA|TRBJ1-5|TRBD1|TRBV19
CASSPGQGAGQPQHF
TGTGCCAGTAGTCCCGGACAGGGGGCCGGACAGCCCCAGCATTTT
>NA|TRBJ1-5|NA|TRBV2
CASSEYQKQPQHF
TGTGCCAGCAGTGAATATCAGAAACAGCCCCAGCATTTT
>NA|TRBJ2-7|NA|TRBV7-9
CASSLEIGKTYEQYF
TGTGCCAGCAGCTTAGAAATCGGGAAAACCTACGAGCAGTACTTC
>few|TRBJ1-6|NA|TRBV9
CASSERPAGNSPLHF
TGTGCCAGCAGCGAACGGCCGGCGGGGAATTCACCCCTCCACTTT
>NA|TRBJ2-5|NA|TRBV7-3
CASSLRGKGWETQYF
TGTGCCAGCAGCTTACGAGGGAAGGGTTGGGAGACCCAGTACTTC
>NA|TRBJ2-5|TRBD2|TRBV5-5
CASSPRPIAGAETQYF
TGTGCCAGCAGCCCACGCCCCATAGCGGGAGCCGAGACCCAGTACTTC
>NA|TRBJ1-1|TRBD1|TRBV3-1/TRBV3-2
CASSRKGAQAEAFF
TGTGCCAGCAGCCGGAAGGGGGCACAGGCTGAAGCTTTCTTT
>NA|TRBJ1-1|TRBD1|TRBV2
CASSFDGTGPTEAFF
TGTGCCAGCAGTTTCGACGGGACAGGGCCCACTGAAGCTTTCTTT
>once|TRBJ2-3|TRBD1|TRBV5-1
CASSYGQGPLTDTQYF
TGCGCCAGCAGCTATGGACAGGGTCCACTCACAGATACGCAGTATTTT
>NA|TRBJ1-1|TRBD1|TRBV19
CASSSSGQGYTEAFF
TGTGCCAGTAGTTCGTCTGGACAGGGGTACACTGAAGCTTTCTTT
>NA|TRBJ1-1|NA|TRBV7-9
CASSAGLNTEAFF
TGTGCCAGCAGCGCGGGGCTGAACACTGAAGCTTTCTTT
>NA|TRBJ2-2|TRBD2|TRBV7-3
CASSGTSLNTGELFF
TGTGCCAGCTCGGGGACTAGTCTGAACACCGGGGAGCTGTTTTTT
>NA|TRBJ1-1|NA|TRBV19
CASSIGSTEAFF
TGTGCCAGTAGTATAGGCAGCACTGAAGCTTTCTTT
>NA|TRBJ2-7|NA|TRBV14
CASSWAGGSYEQYF
TGTGCCAGCAGCTGGGCAGGAGGGTCCTACGAGCAGTACTTC
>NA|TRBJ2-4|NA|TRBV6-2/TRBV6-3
CASSYSRRIQYF
TGTGCCAGCAGTTACAGTCGGAGAATTCAGTACTTC
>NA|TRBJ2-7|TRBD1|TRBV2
CASSGGQVSYEQYF
TGTGCCAGCAGTGGGGGACAGGTTAGCTACGAGCAGTACTTC
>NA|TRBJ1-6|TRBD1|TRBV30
CAWMPAQGFSYNSPLHF
TGTGCCTGGATGCCGGCACAGGGGTTTTCCTATAATTCACCCCTCCACTTT
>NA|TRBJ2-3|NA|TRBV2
CASSEARTNTDTQYF
TGTGCCAGCAGTGAAGCACGAACAAACACAGATACGCAGTATTTT
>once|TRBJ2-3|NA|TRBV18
CASSPYTDTQYF
TGTGCCAGCTCACCCTACACAGATACGCAGTATTTT
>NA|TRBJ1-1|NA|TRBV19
CAASRGTINTEAFF
TGTGCCGCTAGTCGGGGGACGATAAACACTGAAGCTTTCTTT
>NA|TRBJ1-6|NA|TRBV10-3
CAISTSSYNSPLHF
TGTGCCATCAGTACTAGCTCCTATAATTCACCCCTCCACTTT
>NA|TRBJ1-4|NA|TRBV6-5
CASSSTKGQGNEKLFF
TGTGCCAGCAGTTCGACGAAGGGGCAGGGGAATGAAAAACTGTTTTTT
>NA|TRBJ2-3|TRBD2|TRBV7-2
CASSLEGLETYTDTQYF
TGTGCCAGCAGCTTAGAGGGACTAGAAACCTACACAGATACGCAGTATTTT
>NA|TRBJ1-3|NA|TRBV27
CASSPWATGNTIYF
TGTGCCAGCAGTCCCTGGGCAACTGGAAACACCATATATTTT
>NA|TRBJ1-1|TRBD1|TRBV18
CASSPGRGRKEAFF
TGTGCCAGCTCACCAGGCAGGGGGCGCAAGGAAGCTTTCTTT
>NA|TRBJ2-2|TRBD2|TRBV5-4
CASSGASGNTGELFF
TGTGCCAGCAGCGGAGCTAGCGGGAACACCGGGGAGCTGTTTTTT
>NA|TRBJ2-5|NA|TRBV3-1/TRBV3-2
CASSQDLRTSRGETQYF
TGTGCCAGCAGCCAAGATCTAAGGACTAGCAGGGGGGAGACCCAGTACTTC
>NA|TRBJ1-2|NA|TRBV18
CASSPRDTVTYGYTF
TGTGCCAGCTCACCACGAGATACAGTTACCTATGGCTACACCTTC
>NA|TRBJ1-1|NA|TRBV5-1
CASSFREANTEAFF
TGCGCCAGCAGCTTTAGGGAGGCAAACACTGAAGCTTTCTTT
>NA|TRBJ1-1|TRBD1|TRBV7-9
CASSLPPGQMNTEAFF
TGTGCCAGCAGCTTACCACCGGGACAGATGAACACTGAAGCTTTCTTT
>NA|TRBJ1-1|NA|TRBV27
CASSFRGGEAFF
TGTGCCAGCAGTTTCCGGGGGGGGGAAGCTTTCTTT
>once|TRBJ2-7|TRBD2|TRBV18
CASSPGTSFYEQYF
TGTGCCAGCTCCCCAGGGACTAGTTTTTACGAGCAGTACTTC
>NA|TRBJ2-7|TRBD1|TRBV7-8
CASSPRTGGLHEQYF
TGTGCCAGCAGCCCAAGGACAGGGGGTTTACACGAGCAGTACTTC
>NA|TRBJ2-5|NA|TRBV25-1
CASRGGRQGRGETQYF
TGTGCCAGCAGGGGGGGAAGACAGGGTAGGGGAGAGACCCAGTACTTC
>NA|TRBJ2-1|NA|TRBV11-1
CASSSPRTRRDEQFF
TGTGCCAGCAGCTCCCCGCGGACACGCAGGGATGAGCAGTTCTTC
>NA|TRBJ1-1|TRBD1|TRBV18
CASSQTGGSEAFF
TGTGCCAGCTCACAGACAGGGGGGTCTGAAGCTTTCTTT
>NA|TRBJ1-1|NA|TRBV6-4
CASRHGTEAFF
TGTGCCAGCAGACACGGGACTGAAGCTTTCTTT
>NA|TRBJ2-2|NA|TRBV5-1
CASSAYTGTGELFF
TGCGCCAGCAGCGCTTATACGGGAACCGGGGAGCTGTTTTTT
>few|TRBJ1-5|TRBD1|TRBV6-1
CASSEGTGAQPQHF
TGTGCCAGCAGTGAAGGGACAGGGGCTCAGCCCCAGCATTTT
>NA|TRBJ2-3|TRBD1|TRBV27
CASRKPGQGDTDTQYF
TGTGCCAGCAGAAAACCGGGACAGGGGGACACAGATACGCAGTATTTT
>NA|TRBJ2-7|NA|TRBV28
CASSPNYEQYF
TGTGCCAGCAGTCCCAACTACGAGCAGTACTTC